A selection of T cell receptor beta chains follows, all from one sample in a study of patients and donors after allogeneic stem cell transplantation. A single record per CDR3 protein comes from TCRdb applying MiXCR to the RT-PCR reads. The data hold about 960,000 distinct CDR3 sequences, with roughly 18% observed a single time. Sequencing was performed on blood, either unsorted or a sorted T cell fraction (not recorded which). The origin of the receptors is a human donor who was either an allogeneic HSCT recipient or a stem cell or donor lymphocyte infusion donor (not recorded which). It is not recorded whose cells these are; they may come from a transplant donor. CDR3s include the opening cysteine and the closing phenylalanine or tryptophan. Fields, in order: CDR3 protein, CDR3 DNA, clone size, J gene, D gene, CDR3 length, V gene. The D gene is left open where the match is weak. Not every row has a clone size; where given, it reads once, few, many or a size class.

CDR3: CASSPSPQLAGESYEQYF; DNA: TGTGCCAGCAGTCCCTCCCCACAACTAGCGGGGGAGTCCTACGAGCAGTACTTC; size: few; J: TRBJ2-7; D: TRBD2; length: 18; V: TRBV6-2/TRBV6-3
CDR3: CSGGGATREQFF; DNA: TGCAGCGGCGGGGGGGCCACCCGAGAGCAGTTCTTC; size: -; J: TRBJ2-1; D: TRBD2; length: 12; V: TRBV29-1
CDR3: CASSVGPGTEAFF; DNA: TGTGCCAGCAGCGTAGGGCCGGGCACTGAAGCTTTCTTT; size: few; J: TRBJ1-1; D: -; length: 13; V: TRBV9
CDR3: CSASWVQDTQYF; DNA: TGCAGTGCTAGTTGGGTACAAGATACGCAGTATTTT; size: -; J: TRBJ2-3; D: -; length: 12; V: TRBV20-1
CDR3: CASSLAPDRAPDTQYF; DNA: TGCGCCAGCAGCTTGGCCCCGGACAGGGCCCCAGATACGCAGTATTTT; size: few; J: TRBJ2-3; D: TRBD1; length: 16; V: TRBV5-1
CDR3: CASSQPTEIRSKTQYF; DNA: TGCGCCAGCAGCCAACCCACAGAGATCCGGTCCAAGACCCAGTACTTC; size: -; J: TRBJ2-5; D: -; length: 16; V: TRBV4-1
CDR3: CASGSPYYGYTF; DNA: TGTGCCAGCGGGTCCCCATATTATGGCTACACCTTC; size: once; J: TRBJ1-2; D: -; length: 12; V: TRBV27
CDR3: CSASPLGQEKGGYTF; DNA: TGCAGTGCTAGTCCCCTCGGACAGGAGAAAGGGGGCTACACCTTC; size: -; J: TRBJ1-2; D: TRBD1; length: 15; V: TRBV20-1
CDR3: CSGRGGTGGRAFF; DNA: TGCAGTGGGAGAGGGGGAACAGGGGGGCGAGCTTTCTTT; size: -; J: TRBJ1-1; D: TRBD1; length: 13; V: TRBV20-1
CDR3: CATSGSVENTEAFF; DNA: TGTGCCACCAGTGGAAGTGTGGAGAACACTGAAGCTTTCTTT; size: few; J: TRBJ1-1; D: -; length: 14; V: TRBV24-1
CDR3: CASSGRAYNQPQHF; DNA: TGTGCCAGCAGCGGACGGGCATACAATCAGCCCCAGCATTTT; size: few; J: TRBJ1-5; D: -; length: 14; V: TRBV12-3/TRBV12-4
CDR3: CASSASTSRPSLSTDTQYF; DNA: TGTGCCAGCAGCGCCTCGACTAGCCGGCCCAGTTTAAGCACAGATACGCAGTATTTT; size: -; J: TRBJ2-3; D: TRBD2; length: 19; V: TRBV9
CDR3: CSARDRATYGYTF; DNA: TGCAGTGCTAGAGACAGGGCGACCTATGGCTACACCTTC; size: -; J: TRBJ1-2; D: -; length: 13; V: TRBV20-1
CDR3: CSASSRQRSYGYTF; DNA: TGCAGTGCTAGTTCCAGACAGAGGAGCTATGGCTACACCTTC; size: few; J: TRBJ1-2; D: -; length: 14; V: TRBV20-1
CDR3: CASSNGGGEDTGELFF; DNA: TGCGCCAGCAGCAATGGGGGGGGAGAGGACACCGGGGAGCTGTTTTTT; size: -; J: TRBJ2-2; D: TRBD2; length: 16; V: TRBV5-1
CDR3: CASSNYAQGSTDTQYF; DNA: TGTGCCAGCAGCAACTACGCGCAGGGCAGCACAGATACGCAGTATTTT; size: -; J: TRBJ2-3; D: -; length: 16; V: TRBV21-1
CDR3: CASSRQGTGYTF; DNA: TGTGCCAGCAGTAGACAGGGGACTGGCTACACCTTC; size: -; J: TRBJ1-2; D: TRBD1; length: 12; V: TRBV6-5
CDR3: CASRRDSGSGNTIYF; DNA: TGTGCCAGCAGACGGGACTCCGGCTCTGGAAACACCATATATTTT; size: -; J: TRBJ1-3; D: -; length: 15; V: TRBV6-1
CDR3: CASSSLSGGVMDEQFF; DNA: TGTGCCAGCAGCTCCTTGAGCGGGGGGGTAATGGATGAGCAGTTCTTC; size: few; J: TRBJ2-1; D: TRBD2; length: 16; V: TRBV11-2
CDR3: CASGFFPGISDIQYF; DNA: TGTGCTAGTGGTTTCTTTCCAGGGATTTCGGACATTCAGTACTTC; size: -; J: TRBJ2-4; D: -; length: 15; V: TRBV12-5
CDR3: CATSRVTSGRVNEQFF; DNA: TGTGCCACCAGCAGAGTTACTAGCGGGAGAGTGAATGAGCAGTTCTTC; size: -; J: TRBJ2-1; D: TRBD2; length: 16; V: TRBV15
CDR3: CASTYGYTF; DNA: TGTGCCAGCACCTATGGCTACACCTTC; size: -; J: TRBJ1-2; D: -; length: 9; V: TRBV6-2/TRBV6-3
CDR3: CSARGRRDRELLEQYF; DNA: TGCAGTGCTAGAGGCAGGAGGGACAGGGAATTGTTGGAGCAGTACTTC; size: few; J: TRBJ2-7; D: TRBD1; length: 16; V: TRBV20-1
CDR3: CASSQDVRQPNTGELFF; DNA: TGTGCCAGCAGCCAAGACGTAAGACAGCCGAACACCGGGGAGCTGTTTTTT; size: few; J: TRBJ2-2; D: -; length: 17; V: TRBV3-1
CDR3: CASSLTRALRHEQFF; DNA: TGTGCCAGCAGCTTAACCCGGGCCCTCAGGCATGAGCAGTTCTTC; size: -; J: TRBJ2-1; D: -; length: 15; V: TRBV13
CDR3: CASSPRNFMDRDSYEQYF; DNA: TGTGCCAGCAGTCCCCGAAACTTTATGGACAGGGACTCCTACGAGCAGTACTTC; size: many; J: TRBJ2-7; D: TRBD1; length: 18; V: TRBV12-3/TRBV12-4
CDR3: CASSPENPRGGYTF; DNA: TGTGCCAGCAGTCCCGAGAACCCCAGAGGAGGCTACACCTTC; size: few; J: TRBJ1-2; D: -; length: 14; V: TRBV12-3/TRBV12-4
CDR3: CASSFETGYQETQYF; DNA: TGCGCCAGCAGCTTTGAGACTGGGTACCAAGAGACCCAGTACTTC; size: few; J: TRBJ2-5; D: -; length: 15; V: TRBV5-1
CDR3: CASSYFGGRGDEQYF; DNA: TGTGCCAGCAGCTATTTTGGGGGGCGGGGGGACGAGCAGTACTTC; size: -; J: TRBJ2-7; D: TRBD2; length: 15; V: TRBV27
CDR3: CASSPPGKGTNTGELFF; DNA: TGTGCCAGCAGCCCACCGGGTAAGGGAACGAACACCGGGGAGCTGTTTTTT; size: few; J: TRBJ2-2; D: -; length: 17; V: TRBV9
CDR3: CASSSPGRQGAHYGYTF; DNA: TGTGCCAGCAGCTCCCCGGGGAGACAGGGGGCCCACTATGGCTACACCTTC; size: -; J: TRBJ1-2; D: TRBD1; length: 17; V: TRBV5-5
CDR3: CSAPLGQGRNQPQHF; DNA: TGCAGTGCGCCGTTGGGACAGGGGCGCAATCAGCCCCAGCATTTT; size: -; J: TRBJ1-5; D: TRBD1; length: 15; V: TRBV20-1
CDR3: CASSVPGQGWSTEAFF; DNA: TGTGCCAGCAGTGTCCCGGGACAGGGATGGAGCACTGAAGCTTTCTTT; size: few; J: TRBJ1-1; D: TRBD1; length: 16; V: TRBV2
CDR3: CASKRGGQETQYF; DNA: TGTGCCAGCAAACGGGGAGGACAAGAGACCCAGTACTTC; size: few; J: TRBJ2-5; D: -; length: 13; V: TRBV6-2/TRBV6-3
CDR3: CATSDLDPDTGELFF; DNA: TGTGCCACCAGTGATTTGGACCCAGACACCGGGGAGCTGTTTTTT; size: few; J: TRBJ2-2; D: -; length: 15; V: TRBV24-1
CDR3: CASSPQSNQPQHF; DNA: TGTGCCAGCAGTCCACAGAGTAATCAGCCCCAGCATTTT; size: -; J: TRBJ1-5; D: -; length: 13; V: TRBV6-6
CDR3: CASSPSPGARPNYGYTF; DNA: TGTGCCAGCAGTCCCTCCCCGGGGGCTAGGCCTAACTATGGCTACACCTTC; size: few; J: TRBJ1-2; D: -; length: 17; V: TRBV12-3/TRBV12-4
CDR3: CSARPTTYEQYF; DNA: TGCAGTGCTAGACCAACCACGTACGAGCAGTACTTC; size: many; J: TRBJ2-7; D: -; length: 12; V: TRBV20-1
CDR3: CASSSGTSGRARRSYNEQFF; DNA: TGTGCCAGCAGTTCTGGGACTAGCGGGAGGGCCCGACGGTCCTACAATGAGCAGTTCTTC; size: few; J: TRBJ2-1; D: TRBD2; length: 20; V: TRBV12-3/TRBV12-4
CDR3: CASSSSTGGSYEQYF; DNA: TGTGCCAGCAGCTCATCTACAGGGGGCTCTTACGAGCAGTACTTC; size: -; J: TRBJ2-7; D: TRBD1; length: 15; V: TRBV14
CDR3: CSVDEGLLGYTF; DNA: TGCAGCGTTGACGAGGGGCTTTTGGGCTACACCTTC; size: -; J: TRBJ1-2; D: -; length: 12; V: TRBV29-1